This T cell receptor (beta chain) was captured in a study of T cell responses to AZD1222 COVID-19 vaccine. Study observations and caveats: Nearly half of unique spike-specific TCRs reportedly avoided B.1.351 and B.1.1.7 mutated regions. There were vaccine-associated CD4 TCRs across spike, dominant at 160-218 and 743-854.

As concerns this clone: Its antigen remains unidentified.

The CDR3 is 12 amino acids. V lost 1 base, J lost 3 bases, and 1 base lay in between. Profiling relied on immunoSEQ multiplex PCR, and the TCRdb table lists in-frame clones only, not all of them. This table has some 130,000 clones, around 93% appearing once. This chain connects TRBV12-3 or TRBV12-4 to TRBJ1-3, with D unresolved. The specimen was peripheral blood, collected on day 0 of AZD1222 vaccination. This TCR came from an adult in good health. The CDR3 region is CASSLGGNTIYF. DNA for the CDR3: TGTGCCAGCAGTTTAGGTGGAAACACCATATATTTT.